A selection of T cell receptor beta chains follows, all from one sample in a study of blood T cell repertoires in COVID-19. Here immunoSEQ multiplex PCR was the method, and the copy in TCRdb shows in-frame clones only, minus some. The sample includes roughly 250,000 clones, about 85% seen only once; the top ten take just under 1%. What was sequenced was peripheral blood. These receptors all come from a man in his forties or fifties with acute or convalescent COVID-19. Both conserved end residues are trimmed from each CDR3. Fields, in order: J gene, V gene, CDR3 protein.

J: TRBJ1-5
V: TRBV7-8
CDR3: ASSLETGINQPQH

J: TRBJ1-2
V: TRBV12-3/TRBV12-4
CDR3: ASSLRANYGYT

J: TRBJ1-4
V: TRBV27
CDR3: ASSFAPYSTNEKLF

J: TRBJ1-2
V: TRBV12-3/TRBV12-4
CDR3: ASSFGGTYGYT

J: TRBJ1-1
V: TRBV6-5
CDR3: ASSRRDSTEAF

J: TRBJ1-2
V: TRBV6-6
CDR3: ASSPDRVNGYT

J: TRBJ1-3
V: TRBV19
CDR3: ASSGQDPSGNTIY

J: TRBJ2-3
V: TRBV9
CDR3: ASSVVGGVLDTQY

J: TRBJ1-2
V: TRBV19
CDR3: ASSIETGLGYT

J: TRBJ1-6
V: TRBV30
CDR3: AWDTGSFPGKSPLH

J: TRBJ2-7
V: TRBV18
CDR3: ASSPVRTGGAYEQY

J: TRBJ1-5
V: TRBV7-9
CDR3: ASSLEGADNQPQH

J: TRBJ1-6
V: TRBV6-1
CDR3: ASSEVTGIYNSPLH

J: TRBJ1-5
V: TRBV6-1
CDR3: ASSDKGASNQPQH

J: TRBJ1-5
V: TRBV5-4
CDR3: ASSLDGTGGNQPQH

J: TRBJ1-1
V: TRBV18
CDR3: ASSPVETYTEAF

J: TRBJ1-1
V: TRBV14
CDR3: ASSPAWALNTEAF

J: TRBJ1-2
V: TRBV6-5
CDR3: ASRQTGINGYT

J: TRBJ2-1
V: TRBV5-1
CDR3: ASSLGVYNEQF

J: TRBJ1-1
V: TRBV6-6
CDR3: ASSYPDRIAF

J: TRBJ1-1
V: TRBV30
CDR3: AWSVRVVAEAF

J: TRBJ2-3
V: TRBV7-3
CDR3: ASSSGLAADTQY

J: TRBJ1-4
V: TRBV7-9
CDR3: ASSSLLGFNEKLF

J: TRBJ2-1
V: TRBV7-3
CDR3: ASSPTAGGRYEQF

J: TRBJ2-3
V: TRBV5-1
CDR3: ASRGTTSTDTQY

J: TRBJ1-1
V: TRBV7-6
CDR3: ASSLRQGNTEAF

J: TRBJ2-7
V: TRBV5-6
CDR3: ASSWGRGPEQY

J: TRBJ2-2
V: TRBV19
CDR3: ASRGDRGQTGELF

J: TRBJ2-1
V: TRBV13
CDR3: ASSIGTGDEQF

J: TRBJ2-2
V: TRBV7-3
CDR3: ASSLRGTLNTGELF

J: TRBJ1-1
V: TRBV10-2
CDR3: ASTSGQGREAF

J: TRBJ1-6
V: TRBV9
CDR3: ASSEGGSYNSPLH

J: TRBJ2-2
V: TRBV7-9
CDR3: ASSPLAGAVTGELF

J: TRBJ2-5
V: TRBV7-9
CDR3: ASSFAGDTYQETQY

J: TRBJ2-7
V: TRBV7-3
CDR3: ASSYDRGSPYEQY

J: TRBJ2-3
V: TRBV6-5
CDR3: ASRIGTANTDTQY

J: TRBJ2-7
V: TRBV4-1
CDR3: ASSQEEYRADEQY

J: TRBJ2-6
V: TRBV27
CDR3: ASSLQGVTGGANVLT

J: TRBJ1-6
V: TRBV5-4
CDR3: ASSFGSYNSPLH

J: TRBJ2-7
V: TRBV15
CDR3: ATSRDITGVYEQY

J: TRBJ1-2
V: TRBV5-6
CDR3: ASSQQGLYGYT

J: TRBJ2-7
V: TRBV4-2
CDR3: ASSQAEGREQY

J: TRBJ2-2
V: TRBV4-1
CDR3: ASSQASGVMAGELF

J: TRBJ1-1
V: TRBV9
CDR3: ASSVAVRGTEAF

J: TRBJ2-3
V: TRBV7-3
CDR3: ASSQLAGAGNTQY